What follows describes a single TCR beta chain. This table comes from immunoSEQ multiplex PCR, and its TCRdb copy is limited to in-frame clones, with some not included. The sample has 100,000 or so clones; 92% are singletons. The data stem from a study of blood T cell repertoires in COVID-19. Whole-study context: The analysed material was cDNA or gDNA that came from T cells, B-cell-depleted T cells, or PBMCs.

The CDR3 extends over 16 amino acids. Source material: peripheral blood. The sequence was obtained from a woman aged 55-75 years with active COVID-19. V gene TRBV21-1 combines with J gene TRBJ2-7; TRBD1, the table's D call, lacks a check against the DNA. TRBV21-1 is a pseudogene. The CDR3, as DNA: TGTGCCAGCAGGAACAGACACCAAGACGGCTCCTACGAGCAGTACTTC. This sequence encodes CASRNRHQDGSYEQYF.